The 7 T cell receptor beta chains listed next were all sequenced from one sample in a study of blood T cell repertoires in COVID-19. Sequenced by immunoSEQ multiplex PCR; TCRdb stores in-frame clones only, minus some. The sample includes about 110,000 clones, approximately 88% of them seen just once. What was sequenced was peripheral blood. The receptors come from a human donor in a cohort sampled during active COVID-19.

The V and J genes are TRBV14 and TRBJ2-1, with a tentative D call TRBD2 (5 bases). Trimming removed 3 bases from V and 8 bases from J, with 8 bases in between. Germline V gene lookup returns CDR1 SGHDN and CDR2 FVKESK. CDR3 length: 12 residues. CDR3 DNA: TGTGCCAGCAGCCAGGGCGGGCATGAGCAGTTCTTC. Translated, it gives CASSQGGHEQFF.

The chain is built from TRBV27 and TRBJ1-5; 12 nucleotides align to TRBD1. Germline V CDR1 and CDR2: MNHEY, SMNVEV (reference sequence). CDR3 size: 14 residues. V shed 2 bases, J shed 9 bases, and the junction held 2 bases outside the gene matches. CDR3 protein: CASSLGTGGRPQHF. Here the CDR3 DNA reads TGTGCCAGCAGTTTAGGGACAGGGGGCCGGCCCCAGCATTTT.

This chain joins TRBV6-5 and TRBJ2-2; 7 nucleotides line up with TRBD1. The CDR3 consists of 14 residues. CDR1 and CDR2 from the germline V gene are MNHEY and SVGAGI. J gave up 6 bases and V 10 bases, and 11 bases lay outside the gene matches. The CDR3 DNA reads TGTGCCACCCTCAGCGGTACAGGGGCCGGGGAGCTGTTTTTT. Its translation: CATLSGTGAGELFF.

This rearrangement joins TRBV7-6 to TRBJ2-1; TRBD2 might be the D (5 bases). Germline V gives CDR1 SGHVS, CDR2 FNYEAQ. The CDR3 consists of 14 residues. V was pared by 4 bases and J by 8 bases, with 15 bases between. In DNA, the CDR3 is TGTGCCAGCAGCTCCGGGGTAGCGAGGGATGAGCAGTTCTTC. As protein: CASSSGVARDEQFF. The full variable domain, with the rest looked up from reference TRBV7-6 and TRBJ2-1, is GAGVSQSPRYKVTKRGQDVALRCDPISGHVSLYWYRQALGQGPEFLTYFNYEAQQDKSGLPNDRFSAERPEGSISTLTIQRTEQRDSAMYRCASSSGVARDEQFFGPGTRLTVL.

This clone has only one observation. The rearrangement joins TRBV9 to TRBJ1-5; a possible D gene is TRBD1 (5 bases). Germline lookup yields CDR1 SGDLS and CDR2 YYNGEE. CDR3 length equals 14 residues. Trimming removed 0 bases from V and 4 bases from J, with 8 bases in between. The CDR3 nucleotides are TGTGCCAGCAGCGTAGTACGGGGGAATCAGCCCCAGCATTTT. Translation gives CASSVVRGNQPQHF.

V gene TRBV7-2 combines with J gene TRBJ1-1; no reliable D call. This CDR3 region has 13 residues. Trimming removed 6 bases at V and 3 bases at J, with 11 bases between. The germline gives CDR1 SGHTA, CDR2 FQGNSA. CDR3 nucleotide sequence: TGTGCCAGCAGGTACACGATGGACACTGAAGCTTTCTTT. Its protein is CASRYTMDTEAFF.

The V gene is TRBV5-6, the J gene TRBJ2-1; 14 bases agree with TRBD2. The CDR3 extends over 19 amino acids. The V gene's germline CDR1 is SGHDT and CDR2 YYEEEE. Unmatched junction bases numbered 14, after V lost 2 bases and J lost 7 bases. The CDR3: CASSFGGTSGSGIWNEQFF. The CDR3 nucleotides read TGTGCCAGCAGCTTTGGAGGGACTAGCGGGAGTGGGATATGGAATGAGCAGTTCTTC.